One and the same sample provided the 26 T cell receptor beta chains below, sequenced in a study of cytomegalovirus exposure and HLA in healthy donors. Using immunoSEQ multiplex PCR, the repertoire was profiled, and TCRdb retains in-frame clones only, with some absent. The table includes 150,000 to 200,000 clones, around nine tenths detected once. Material for sequencing was PBMCs. These receptors were collected from a young man in good health and CMV-seropositive.

The chain employs TRBV19 and TRBJ1-1, with 8 bases that match TRBD1. The length of the CDR3 is 15 residues. The junction had 7 bases not matched to a gene; V was cut back by 3 bases and J by 4 bases. Germline lookup yields CDR1 LNHDA and CDR2 SQIVND (reference sequence). CDR3 DNA: TGTGCCAGTAGTATCGTACAGGGGGTGGGCACTGAAGCTTTCTTT. Amino acids: CASSIVQGVGTEAFF.

V gene TRBV6-5 combines with J gene TRBJ2-3; the D is unclear. The V gene lost 0 bases and the J gene lost 2 bases, with 9 bases spanning the gap. The CDR3 is made up of 15 amino acids. From germline, CDR1 is MNHEY and CDR2 SVGAGI. The CDR3 coding sequence is TGTGCCAGCAGTTACTCGAGAACTTACACAGATACGCAGTATTTT. Translation gives CASSYSRTYTDTQYF.

This clone was observed a single time. The V gene is TRBV4-2, the J gene TRBJ1-1; 11 bases agree with TRBD1. This CDR3 has 15 residues. CDR1 and CDR2 (germline): LGHNA, YNFKEQ. V lost 0 bases and J lost 5; bases outside the gene matches: 2. This CDR3 is CASSQEGTGGTEAFF. As DNA, the CDR3 is TGTGCCAGCAGCCAAGAGGGGACAGGGGGTACTGAAGCTTTCTTT.

The V and J genes are TRBV4-1 and TRBJ1-2; D gene unclear. From germline, CDR1 is MGHRA and CDR2 YSYEKL. The CDR3 has 17 amino acids. With 0 bases removed from V and 11 bases from J, the gap between germline ends came to 25 bases. CDR3 protein: CASSQEMVRRIGEGYTF. CDR3 coding DNA: TGCGCCAGCAGCCAAGAGATGGTGAGGAGGATTGGGGAAGGGTACACCTTC.

The chain combines TRBV5-1 with TRBJ1-1; TRBD1 matches 8 bases. Losses at the gene ends were 4 bases for V and 1 base for J; bases not matched to a gene: 3. The CDR3 is 14 residues long. Germline CDR1 is SGHRS and CDR2 is YFSETQ. The CDR3 DNA sequence: TGCGCCAGCAGCCCCGGGACAGGGAACACTGAAGCTTTCTTT. It is translated as CASSPGTGNTEAFF. Supplemented by reference TRBV5-1 and TRBJ1-1, the full variable domain reads KAGVTQTPRYLIKTRGQQVTLSCSPISGHRSVSWYQQTPGQGLQFLFEYFSETQRNKGNFPGRFSGRQFSNSRSEMNVSTLELGDSALYLCASSPGTGNTEAFFGQGTRLTVV.

This chain uses TRBV9 with TRBJ1-2; TRBD1 matches 9 bases. The CDR3 covers 14 residues. The V segment lost 0 bases and the J segment 8 bases; nucleotides outside the gene matches: 5. Germline V lookup: CDR1 SGDLS, CDR2 YYNGEE. The CDR3 is CASSVAGDRDGYTF. The CDR3 DNA reads TGTGCCAGCAGCGTAGCTGGGGACAGGGACGGCTACACCTTC.

V is TRBV7-6 and J is TRBJ2-1; 8 bases are a match to TRBD1. The V and J ends lost 4 bases and 1 base, in that order; junction bases with no gene match: 3. The CDR3 totals 15 residues. Germline V gives CDR1 SGHVS, CDR2 FNYEAQ. The chain's CDR3 is CASSSGQGSYNEQFF. As DNA, the CDR3 is TGTGCCAGCAGCTCCGGACAGGGATCCTACAATGAGCAGTTCTTC.

The rearrangement joins TRBV15 to TRBJ2-4; 7 nucleotides line up with TRBD1. The CDR3 has 12 amino acids. CDR1 is LNHNV and CDR2 is YYDKDF in the germline V gene (reference sequence). V gave up 7 bases and J gave up 7 bases; unmatched junction bases: 4. CDR3 sequence: CATMTTGNIQYF. The CDR3 nucleotides read TGTGCCACCATGACGACAGGGAACATTCAGTACTTC.

The chain is built from TRBV2 and TRBJ2-7; no firm D call. Germline V gene sequence: CDR1 SNHLY, CDR2 FYNNEI. V lost 5 bases to trimming and J lost 3 bases, with 5 bases between them. The CDR3 length is 11 residues. The CDR3 coding sequence is TGTGCCAGCAGTCCATTCTACGAGCAGTACTTC. Translation gives CASSPFYEQYF.

The V gene is TRBV25-1, the J gene TRBJ2-2; possibly TRBD1 for D (5 bases). The CDR3 is 13 amino acids. V lost 8 bases and J lost 5, with 12 bases in between. Germline V lookup: CDR1 MGHDK, CDR2 SYGVNS. For the CDR3, the DNA is TGTGCCAGCCAACAGGTTGGGACCGGGGAGCTGTTTTTT. Translated, it gives CASQQVGTGELFF.

This clone came up many times. The chain uses TRBV9 and TRBJ2-3, with 7 bases aligning to TRBD2. Germline lookup yields CDR1 SGDLS and CDR2 YYNGEE. CDR3 length: 15 amino acids. With V trimmed by 6 bases and J by 0 bases, 7 bases remained unmatched. The CDR3 DNA is TGTGCCAGCACCCAGCGGGACTACAGCACAGATACGCAGTATTTT. Translating it yields CASTQRDYSTDTQYF.

The V gene is TRBV19, the J gene TRBJ2-5, with TRBD1 as a possible D gene (6 bases). The CDR3 loop spans 13 amino acids. The germline V gene encodes CDR1 LNHDA and CDR2 SQIVND (reference sequence). V was clipped by 6 bases and J by 2 bases, with 10 bases between them. The CDR3 loop is CASSRQAQETQYF. CDR3 nucleotide sequence: TGTGCCAGTAGCAGACAGGCTCAAGAGACCCAGTACTTC.

The V and J genes are TRBV4-1 and TRBJ2-3; 12 bases match TRBD2. Germline V CDR1 and CDR2: MGHRA, YSYEKL. The CDR3 loop spans 17 amino acids. The J segment lost 5 bases and the V segment lost 0 bases, leaving 6 bases of the junction unmatched. For the CDR3, the DNA is TGCGCCAGCAGCCAAGAAATAAAGACTAGCGGGGGAGATACGCAGTATTTT. Encoded protein: CASSQEIKTSGGDTQYF.

This rearrangement joins TRBV6-5 to TRBJ1-2; the D gene is possibly TRBD1 (5 bases). Between the trimmed V and J ends, which lost 4 bases and 4 bases, there was a span of 13 bases. This CDR3 comprises 14 residues. CDR1 and CDR2 (germline): MNHEY, SVGAGI. The CDR3 bases are TGTGCCAGCAGTTTACTGGGGGGTCGCTATGGCTACACCTTC. Its translation: CASSLLGGRYGYTF.

This clone was picked up a small number of times. The chain combines TRBV6-4 with TRBJ2-6; tentative D call: TRBD2 (5 bases). Germline V gives CDR1 MRHNA, CDR2 SNTAGT. The CDR3 consists of 15 residues. The V end was cut by 3 bases, the J end by 4 bases, with 10 bases between. The CDR3 sequence: CASSERESGANVLTF. In DNA form, the CDR3 reads TGTGCCAGCAGTGAGAGGGAGTCGGGGGCCAACGTCCTGACTTTC.

This sequence joins TRBV7-2 and TRBJ2-1; a weak D match, TRBD2 (7 bases). V lost 5 bases to trimming and J lost 5 bases, with 16 bases between them. The germline CDR1 and CDR2 sequences are SGHTA and FQGNSA. This CDR3 comprises 15 residues. The CDR3 DNA reads TGTGCCAGCAGCCCCCCAAGGGGGGGGAACAATGAGCAGTTCTTC. Translation gives CASSPPRGGNNEQFF.

The rearrangement uses TRBV7-2 and TRBJ2-7; 12 nucleotides agree with TRBD2. The germline gives CDR1 SGHTA, CDR2 FQGNSA. The CDR3 consists of 17 residues. The V segment lost 3 bases and the J segment 9 bases; nucleotides outside the gene matches: 15. Here the CDR3 DNA reads TGTGCCAGCAGCTTCTCCCCTATGACTAGCGGGAGTTCGGGGCAGTACTTC. Protein: CASSFSPMTSGSSGQYF. The variable domain in full, with the rest retrieved from reference TRBV7-2 and TRBJ2-7, is GAGVSQSPSNKVTEKGKDVELRCDPISGHTALYWYRQSLGQGLEFLIYFQGNSAPDKSGLPSDRFSAERTGGSVSTLTIQRTQQEDSAVYLCASSFSPMTSGSSGQYFGPGTRLTVT.

The rearrangement joins TRBV6-6 to TRBJ2-5, with 10 bases identical to TRBD1. Looked up from germline, CDR1 is MNHNY and CDR2 is SVGAGI (reference sequence). The CDR3 is 14 residues long. V was clipped by 6 bases and J by 4 bases; unmatched bases: 5. CDR3 DNA: TGTGCCAGCAGCCCTGGACAGGGGGGAGAGACCCAGTACTTC. Translating gives CASSPGQGGETQYF.

This chain joins TRBV20-1 and TRBJ1-2; no definite D call. CDR3 length: 8 amino acids. CDR1 is DFQATT and CDR2 is SNEGSKA in the germline V gene (reference sequence). V was trimmed by 6 bases and J by 12 bases, leaving 8 bases between them. The DNA of the CDR3 is TGCAGTGCCGGCGGAAACACCTTC. Residues: CSAGGNTF.

The gene calls are TRBV4-3 and TRBJ2-3; perhaps TRBD2 as D (5 bases). The V end was cut by 2 bases, the J end by 5 bases, with 11 bases between. CDR3 length: 14 amino acids. In germline, CDR1 is LGHNA, CDR2 YSLEER. DNA of the CDR3: TGCGCCAGCAGCCAAAACCCGGCGGGAGATACGCAGTATTTT. Its protein product is CASSQNPAGDTQYF.

The V and J genes are TRBV6-5 and TRBJ2-2; D gene ambiguous. V lost 3 bases and J lost 3, with 8 bases in between. Germline lookup yields CDR1 MNHEY and CDR2 SVGAGI. There are 14 residues in the CDR3. Here the CDR3 DNA reads TGTGCCAGCAGTTATACACGGGACACCGGGGAGCTGTTTTTT. It yields the protein CASSYTRDTGELFF.

The rearrangement joins TRBV19 to TRBJ2-6; 9 bases are a match to TRBD1. J gave up 4 bases and V 6 bases, and 4 bases lay outside the gene matches. There are 15 residues in the CDR3. Germline CDR1 LNHDA, CDR2 SQIVND (reference sequence). The CDR3 sequence is CASRGQGTGANVLTF. The CDR3 bases are TGTGCCAGTAGGGGACAGGGAACAGGGGCCAACGTCCTGACTTTC.

The chain employs TRBV27 and TRBJ2-7; TRBD2 matches 9 bases. The V segment lost 0 bases and the J segment 4 bases; nucleotides outside the gene matches: 7. In germline, CDR1 is MNHEY, CDR2 SMNVEV (reference sequence). This CDR3 is built from 16 residues. The CDR3, as DNA: TGTGCCAGCAGTTTATCGAAGGCTAGCGGGGTGTACGAGCAGTACTTC. As protein: CASSLSKASGVYEQYF.

This clone was observed a single time. This chain links TRBV7-2 with TRBJ2-7, with 15 bases identical to TRBD2. The CDR3 sequence is 16 residues long. Unmatched junction bases numbered 9, after V lost 5 bases and J lost 7 bases. In germline, CDR1 is SGHTA, CDR2 FQGNSA. CDR3 amino acids: CASSQGLAGGPLEQYF. For the CDR3, the DNA is TGTGCCAGCAGCCAGGGACTAGCGGGAGGCCCCCTGGAGCAGTACTTC.

The chain couples TRBV29-1 to TRBJ1-5; no clear D gene. The CDR3 consists of 12 residues. The germline gives CDR1 SQVTM, CDR2 ANQGSEA. V was pared by 6 bases and J by 3 bases, with 9 bases between. DNA of the CDR3: TGCAGCGTATCGGGAAACAATCAGCCCCAGCATTTT. It encodes CSVSGNNQPQHF.

The gene calls are TRBV18 and TRBJ1-1; TRBD1 matches at 9 bases. The CDR3 is 15 residues long. In germline, CDR1 is KGHSH, CDR2 LQKENI. V shed 2 bases and J 11 bases; nucleotides not matched to a gene: 12. The CDR3, as DNA: TGTGCCAGCTCACCATCGGAACAGGGGGCGCGGGGGGCTTTCTTT. Translating gives CASSPSEQGARGAFF.